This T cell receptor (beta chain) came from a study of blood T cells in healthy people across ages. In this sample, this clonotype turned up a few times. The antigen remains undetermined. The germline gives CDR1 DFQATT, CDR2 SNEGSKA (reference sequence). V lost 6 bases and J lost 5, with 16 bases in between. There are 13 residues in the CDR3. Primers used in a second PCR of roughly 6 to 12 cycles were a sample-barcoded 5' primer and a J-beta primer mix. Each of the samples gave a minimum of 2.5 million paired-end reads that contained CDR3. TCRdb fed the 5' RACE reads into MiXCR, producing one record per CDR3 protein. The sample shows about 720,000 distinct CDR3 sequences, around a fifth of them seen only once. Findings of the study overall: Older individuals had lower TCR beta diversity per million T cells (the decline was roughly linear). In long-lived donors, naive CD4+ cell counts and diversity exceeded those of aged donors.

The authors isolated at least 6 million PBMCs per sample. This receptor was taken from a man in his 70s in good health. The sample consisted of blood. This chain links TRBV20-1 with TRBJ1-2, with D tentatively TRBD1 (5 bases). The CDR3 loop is CSAPRGVGYGYTF. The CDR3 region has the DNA TGCAGTGCCCCAAGGGGAGTAGGGTATGGCTACACCTTC.